The T cell receptor (beta chain) described here comes from a study of PD-1 blockade in classical Hodgkin lymphoma. Study-level findings and limits: It was among complete responders that baseline diversity resembled that of newly diagnosed patients. By C4D1 there was a significant rise in CD4+ TCR diversity but not in CD8+ TCR diversity. Why repertoires differed is undefined; disease activity or prior therapy possibly contributed. Newly diagnosed patients were reported to exhibit reduced baseline TCR diversity relative to healthy donors.

Germline V gives CDR1 SGHRS, CDR2 YFSETQ. The CDR3 is made up of 14 amino acids. V lost 0 bases, J lost 0 bases, and 7 bases lay in between. Time point described: cycle 4 day 1 (C4D1), after five to seven weeks of nivolumab. Each patient's relapse followed autologous stem cell transplantation, and brentuximab vedotin exposure varied. In the case of this clone: The antigen remains unidentified.

The assay was immunoSEQ multiplex PCR, and TCRdb's table has in-frame clones only and misses some. The table includes 30,000 or so clones, 80% detected once. The TCR was taken from a human donor with classical Hodgkin lymphoma. The source material was peripheral blood mononuclear cells (PBMCs), sampled before the fourth cycle of nivolumab. J is TRBJ2-7 and V is TRBV5-1, with no clear D. The CDR3 nucleotides read TGCGCCAGCAGCTTGGCCGGATCCTCCTACGAGCAGTACTTC. It yields the protein CASSLAGSSYEQYF. Based on the CDR3 plus reference TRBV5-1 and TRBJ2-7, the full variable domain is KAGVTQTPRYLIKTRGQQVTLSCSPISGHRSVSWYQQTPGQGLQFLFEYFSETQRNKGNFPGRFSGRQFSNSRSEMNVSTLELGDSALYLCASSLAGSSYEQYFGPGTRLTVT.